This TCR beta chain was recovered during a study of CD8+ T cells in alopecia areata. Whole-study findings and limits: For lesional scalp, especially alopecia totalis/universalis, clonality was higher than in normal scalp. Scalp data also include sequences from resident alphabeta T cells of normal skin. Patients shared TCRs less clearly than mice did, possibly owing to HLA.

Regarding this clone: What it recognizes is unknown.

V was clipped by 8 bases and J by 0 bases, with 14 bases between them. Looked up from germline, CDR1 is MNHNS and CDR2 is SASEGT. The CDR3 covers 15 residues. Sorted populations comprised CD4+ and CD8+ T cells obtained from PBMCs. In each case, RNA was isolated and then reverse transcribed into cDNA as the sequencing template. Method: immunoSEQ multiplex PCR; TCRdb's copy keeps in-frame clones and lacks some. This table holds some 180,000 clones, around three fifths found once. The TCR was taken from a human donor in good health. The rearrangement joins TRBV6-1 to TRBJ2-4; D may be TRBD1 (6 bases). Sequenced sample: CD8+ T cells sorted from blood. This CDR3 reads CASRLRQVAKNIQYF. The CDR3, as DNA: TGTGCCAGCCGCTTAAGACAGGTAGCCAAAAACATTCAGTACTTC.